This T cell receptor (beta chain) is drawn from a study of blood T cell repertoires in COVID-19. The overall study: Sites in the United States, Italy and Spain provided acute and convalescent COVID-19 samples.

J lost 5 bases, V lost 11 bases, and 12 bases had no gene match. There are 14 residues in the CDR3. The germline gives CDR1 SNHLY, CDR2 FYNNEI. Measured with immunoSEQ multiplex PCR; TCRdb has only the in-frame clones, and not every one. The sample includes some 250,000 clones, approximately 83% seen only once; the top ten take under 30%. The V and J genes are TRBV2 and TRBJ2-5; 9 nucleotides match TRBD2. Sequencing was done on a sample of peripheral blood. This sequence originates from a man aged 40-50 years with acute or convalescent COVID-19. The CDR3 sequence: CALNLAGRGETQYF. DNA of the CDR3: TGTGCCTTGAACCTAGCGGGGAGAGGGGAGACCCAGTACTTC.